This entry lists 26 T cell receptor beta chains sequenced from one sample in a study of T cells after yellow fever vaccination. TCRdb processed the 5' RACE reads anew with MiXCR; each CDR3 protein has one entry. The sample comprises hundreds of thousands of distinct CDR3 sequences, less than 15% of which are singletons, and around 15% rests with the top ten. The specimen was PBMCs, collected on the day of the yellow fever booster vaccination. The receptors were gathered from a man aged 30 to 39 who received the YFV17D yellow fever vaccine.

The sample holds many counts of this clonotype. The chain is built from TRBV3-1 and TRBJ2-1; D is perhaps TRBD1 (5 bases). The CDR3 length is 13 residues. The ends were cut back, 4 bases at V and 7 bases at J, with 11 bases in the middle. Per germline, CDR1 LGHDT and CDR2 YNNKEL (reference sequence). CDR3 residues: CASSPPGWNEQFF. The CDR3 nucleotides read TGTGCCAGCAGCCCCCCAGGGTGGAATGAGCAGTTCTTC.

The chain combines TRBV20-1 with TRBJ1-3, with D possibly matching TRBD1 (5 bases). The CDR3 has 15 amino acids. The V end was cut by 3 bases, the J end by 0 bases, with 12 bases between. Germline CDR1 DFQATT, CDR2 SNEGSKA (reference sequence). The CDR3 region has the DNA TGCAGTGCTAGGCAGGGTACCCACTCTGGAAACACCATATATTTT. Its translation is CSARQGTHSGNTIYF.

The V gene is TRBV29-1, the J gene TRBJ2-7; possibly TRBD1 for D (6 bases). V gave up 6 bases and J gave up 3 bases, with 15 bases separating them. CDR1 and CDR2 from the germline V gene are SQVTM and ANQGSEA. There are 13 residues in the CDR3. The DNA for the CDR3 is TGCAGCGTCTCACAGGGTCGGGACTACGAGCAGTACTTC. The encoded protein is CSVSQGRDYEQYF.

V and J are TRBV3-1 and TRBJ2-3, with D perhaps matching TRBD2 (6 bases). Germline CDR1 is LGHDT and CDR2 is YNNKEL (reference sequence). The V end lost 1 base, the J end lost 6 bases, and 14 bases lay between the germline ends. The CDR3 loop spans 15 amino acids. In DNA form, the CDR3 reads TGTGCCAGCAGCCAAGTGCGGGGAAGAGGGGATACGCAGTATTTT. It specifies CASSQVRGRGDTQYF.

There are a few counts of this clonotype. The chain joins TRBV25-1 to TRBJ2-7, with 8 bases lining up with TRBD1. The ends lost 7 bases at V and 4 bases at J; junction bases unmatched: 30. Germline loops: CDR1 MGHDK, CDR2 SYGVNS. There are 21 residues in the CDR3. The chain's CDR3 is CASMPGQGGGWVKGRTYEQYF. CDR3 nucleotide sequence: TGTGCCAGCATGCCTGGACAGGGAGGTGGTTGGGTAAAGGGCCGGACTTACGAGCAGTACTTC.

This clonotype was seen more than once but under ten times. In DNA form, the CDR3 reads TGCGCCAGCAGCCAACCTAAAGAGGGAGCAACCGGGGAGCTGTTTTTT. Its protein product is CASSQPKEGATGELFF. The chain has TRBV4-1 and TRBJ2-2, with D possibly being TRBD2 (5 bases). The length of the CDR3 is 16 residues. Trimming removed 2 bases from V and 5 bases from J, with 15 bases in between. Per the germline V gene, CDR1 is MGHRA and CDR2 is YSYEKL.

The chain couples TRBV20-1 to TRBJ2-3, with D perhaps matching TRBD1 or TRBD2 (5 bases each). V was trimmed by 6 bases and J by 8 bases, leaving 18 bases between them. The CDR3 extends over 13 amino acids. Germline V gene lookup returns CDR1 DFQATT and CDR2 SNEGSKA (reference sequence). The CDR3 DNA sequence: TGCAGTGCCTCATTAGGGACCACGGGTACGCAGTATTTT. It yields the protein CSASLGTTGTQYF.

This chain uses TRBV5-1 with TRBJ2-3; TRBD2 matches at 11 bases. This CDR3 has 19 residues. The germline V gene has CDR1 SGHRS and CDR2 YFSETQ. Trimming at V came to 5 bases and at J to 0 bases, leaving 14 bases not matched to a gene. The CDR3 sequence is CASRSTIGTSGPSTDTQYF. CDR3 bases: TGCGCCAGCAGATCGACGATCGGGACTAGCGGTCCTAGCACAGATACGCAGTATTTT.

This sequence joins TRBV4-3 and TRBJ2-3, with D unresolved. Trimming pared 3 bases from V and 0 bases from J, leaving 13 bases between. Germline CDR1 and CDR2: LGHNA and YSLEER. The length of the CDR3 is 16 residues. CDR3 sequence: CASSQVVQASTDTQYF. CDR3 DNA: TGCGCCAGCAGCCAGGTGGTGCAGGCTAGCACAGATACGCAGTATTTT.

V is TRBV28 and J is TRBJ2-1; 10 nucleotides agree with TRBD2. There are 14 residues in the CDR3. The trim removed 4 bases at V and 8 bases at J, leaving 5 bases unmatched. Germline lookup yields CDR1 MDHEN and CDR2 SYDVKM. The CDR3 nucleotides are TGTGCCAGCAGTTCTAGCGGGAGTGTGCATGAGCAGTTCTTC. It yields the protein CASSSSGSVHEQFF.

The chain joins TRBV9 to TRBJ2-5; 8 nucleotides line up with TRBD2. V shed 0 bases and J 4 bases; nucleotides not matched to a gene: 5. Germline values: CDR1 SGDLS, CDR2 YYNGEE. The CDR3 is 15 residues long. Written as DNA, the CDR3 is TGTGCCAGCAGCGTAGAAGCCGGGAGGGGAGAGACCCAGTACTTC. It specifies CASSVEAGRGETQYF.

The table lists this clonotype with a count of one. The V gene is TRBV14, the J gene TRBJ2-1, with D maybe TRBD2 (5 bases). The CDR3 runs 13 residues. Germline CDR1 is SGHDN and CDR2 is FVKESK. The V and J ends lost 0 bases and 15 bases respectively, with 15 bases between them. The CDR3 DNA follows: TGTGCCAGCAGCCAAGATTGGGGAGATGAAGGGTTCTTC. This gives the protein CASSQDWGDEGFF.

The V call is TRBV7-2, the J call TRBJ2-7; no reliable D call. Deletions cut 0 bases from V and 7 bases from J, with 7 bases between. The CDR3 length is 12 residues. Germline-derived CDR1 and CDR2 are SGHTA and FQGNSA. The CDR3 here is CASSLAWQEQYF. The DNA of the CDR3 is TGTGCCAGCAGCTTAGCTTGGCAGGAGCAGTACTTC.

In its sample, this clonotype was seen a few times. The chain is built from TRBV19 and TRBJ2-1, with 8 positions matching TRBD1. Germline trimming cut 5 bases from V and 7 bases from J; bases unmatched to any gene: 4. Germline V lookup: CDR1 LNHDA, CDR2 SQIVND (reference sequence). The CDR3 sequence is 13 residues long. The chain's CDR3 is CASSFRDRNEQFF. The CDR3 DNA reads TGTGCCAGTAGTTTCCGGGACAGGAATGAGCAGTTCTTC.

This clonotype turned up a few times. J is TRBJ2-7 and V is TRBV12-3 or TRBV12-4; no firm D call. This CDR3 contains 12 residues. V dropped 7 bases and J dropped 2 bases, with 9 bases sitting between them. CDR3 protein: CASTDDAYEQYF. The CDR3, as DNA: TGTGCCAGCACCGACGACGCCTACGAGCAGTACTTC.

Ten or more counts support this clonotype. J is TRBJ2-5 and V is TRBV21-1; TRBD2 reflects the table's D call only, with no check against the DNA. TRBV21-1 is shown as a pseudogene. The CDR3 runs to 16 residues. In DNA, the CDR3 is TGTGCCAGCAGCAAACGACTAGGGCTAGACCAAGAGACCCAGTACTTC. Protein: CASSKRLGLDQETQYF.

The chain recombines TRBV6-1 with TRBJ2-4, with D possibly being TRBD1 (6 bases). Germline lookup yields CDR1 MNHNS and CDR2 SASEGT. The CDR3 covers 15 residues. Trimming took off 7 bases at V and 0 bases at J, with 13 bases between the two ends. As DNA, the CDR3 is TGTGCCAGCAAAGCGGACAGCCTAGCCAAAAACATTCAGTACTTC. Translation: CASKADSLAKNIQYF.

V usage is TRBV30 and J usage is TRBJ2-3; 7 bases are shared with TRBD2. Germline CDR1 is GTSNPN and CDR2 is SVGIG (reference sequence). The CDR3 is 15 residues long. The junction had 3 bases not matched to a gene; V was cut back by 0 bases and J by 0 bases. The CDR3 here is CAWSVSGTSTDTQYF. The CDR3 DNA is TGTGCCTGGAGTGTAAGCGGGACTAGCACAGATACGCAGTATTTT.

The V call is TRBV11-2, the J call TRBJ2-7, with D perhaps matching TRBD1 (5 bases). V dropped 3 bases and J dropped 2 bases, with 14 bases sitting between them. The CDR3 runs to 15 residues. Per germline, CDR1 SGHAT and CDR2 FQNNGV. The CDR3 region has the DNA TGTGCCAGCAGCTTTATTCAGGGCGCCGCCTACGAGCAGTACTTC. As protein: CASSFIQGAAYEQYF.

The chain recombines TRBV29-1 with TRBJ2-5, with 7 bases lining up with TRBD1. V was pared by 0 bases and J by 9 bases, with 10 bases of the junction left unmatched. The CDR3 is made up of 14 amino acids. The germline gives CDR1 SQVTM, CDR2 ANQGSEA. CDR3: CSVEDRDRAEAQYF. DNA of the CDR3: TGCAGCGTTGAAGACCGGGACAGAGCAGAAGCCCAGTACTTC.

This clonotype has just a few counts. The rearrangement links TRBV27 to TRBJ1-5; TRBD1 is a possible D gene (6 bases). The CDR3 sequence is 14 residues long. The V gene's germline CDR1 is MNHEY and CDR2 SMNVEV (reference sequence). Trimming stripped 5 bases from V and 3 bases from J, with 11 bases between. CDR3 in DNA: TGTGCCAGCAGTCAACAGGGACCCAATCAGCCCCAGCATTTT. Encoded protein: CASSQQGPNQPQHF.

The table lists this clonotype with a few counts. J is TRBJ2-7 and V is TRBV7-2, with D tentatively TRBD2 (6 bases). Trimming removed 1 base from V and 3 bases from J, with 13 bases in between. This CDR3 is built from 15 residues. Per germline, CDR1 SGHTA and CDR2 FQGNSA. In DNA form, the CDR3 reads TGTGCCAGCAGCTTAGTTACGGGAGTAGGCTACGAGCAGTACTTC. Residues: CASSLVTGVGYEQYF.

This clonotype turned up a few times. The V call is TRBV4-3, the J call TRBJ2-3; D possibly matches TRBD1 or TRBD2 (5 bases each). The CDR3 consists of 15 residues. The germline V and J ends were trimmed by 4 bases and 3 bases, with 14 bases remaining between them. In germline, CDR1 is LGHNA, CDR2 YSLEER. The CDR3 nucleotides read TGCGCCAGCAGCCCCGGGGCCGCTGGGACAGATACGCAGTATTTT. This sequence encodes CASSPGAAGTDTQYF.

This clonotype turned up a few times. This rearrangement joins TRBV7-2 to TRBJ2-2, with 7 bases lining up with TRBD1. The V and J ends lost 4 bases and 3 bases, in that order; junction bases with no gene match: 8. The CDR3 has 16 amino acids. The germline V gene encodes CDR1 SGHTA and CDR2 FQGNSA. CDR3 DNA sequence: TGTGCCAGCAGCTCCCTGACAGGGTCCTACACCGGGGAGCTGTTTTTT. It specifies CASSSLTGSYTGELFF.

This clonotype was seen only a few times. The rearrangement uses TRBV28 and TRBJ2-5; a possible D gene is TRBD2 (6 bases). Germline CDR1 reads MDHEN; CDR2 reads SYDVKM. The CDR3 contains 17 residues. Trimming pared 3 bases from V and 5 bases from J, leaving 22 bases between. The CDR3 DNA follows: TGTGCCAGCAGTTTTGTTTCGGACTATCCCTCACAGGAGACCCAGTACTTC. Translated: CASSFVSDYPSQETQYF.

The chain is built from TRBV29-1 and TRBJ1-3, with D unresolved. V lost 6 bases and J 0 bases, leaving 12 bases between the germline ends. This CDR3 region has 14 residues. Germline V gene data show CDR1 as SQVTM and CDR2 as ANQGSEA. CDR3 loop: CSVLRSSSGNTIYF. CDR3 DNA: TGCAGCGTCCTCAGGTCGAGCTCTGGAAACACCATATATTTT. Full variable domain (missing parts from reference TRBV29-1 and TRBJ1-3): SAVISQKPSRDICQRGTSLTIQCQVDSQVTMMFWYRQQPGQSLTLIATANQGSEATYESGFVIDKFPISRPNLTFSTLTVSNMSPEDSSIYLCSVLRSSSGNTIYFGEGSWLTVV.